This T cell receptor (beta chain) was recovered during a study of cytomegalovirus exposure and HLA in healthy donors. Points from the study as a whole: TCR beta chains numbering some 150 were designated cytomegalovirus-associated.

Comment on this clone: Its antigen is currently unknown.

From the roughly 120-subject validation cohort, which was separate from the roughly 680-subject first cohort, the donors were drawn. Profiling relied on immunoSEQ multiplex PCR, and the TCRdb table lists in-frame clones only, not all of them. The repertoire consists of about 250,000 clones, with roughly 87% occurring once and the leading ten covering about 12%. Sequenced input: PBMCs. This receptor was obtained from a young man in good health and CMV-seropositive.

The CDR3 reads CASRATGGRAKEQYF. The CDR3 DNA is TGTGCCAGCAGGGCTACTGGCGGGAGGGCCAAGGAGCAGTACTTC. This chain connects TRBV11-2 to TRBJ2-7; 9 bases align to TRBD2. This CDR3 region has 15 residues. Trimming took 6 bases from V and 7 from J; bases not matched to a gene: 13. Germline loops: CDR1 SGHAT, CDR2 FQNNGV. The full variable domain, completed using reference TRBV11-2 and TRBJ2-7, is EAGVAQSPRYKIIEKRQSVAFWCNPISGHATLYWYQQILGQGPKLLIQFQNNGVVDDSQLPKDRFSAERLKGVDSTLKIQPAKLEDSAVYLCASRATGGRAKEQYFGPGTRLTVT.